Below, 32 T cell receptor beta chains from the same sample are listed, as sequenced in a study of T cells in Graves' hyperthyroidism and ophthalmopathy. TCR beta CDR3 regions were amplified from RNA transcripts. The HTBI primer set served for first-round RT-PCR of the TCR CDR3. TCRdb re-derived calls from the multiplex PCR reads in MiXCR, one entry per CDR3 protein. The data show 500,000 to 650,000 distinct CDR3 sequences, approximately 17% seen once. Material for sequencing was blood. These TCRs come from a young woman with Graves' ophthalmopathy.

This clonotype was counted only a few times. The chain uses TRBV6-2 or TRBV6-3 and TRBJ1-5, with 8 bases fitting TRBD1. CDR3 length equals 15 residues. Trimming cost V 2 bases and J 6 bases; bases outside gene matches: 6. Per the germline V gene, CDR1 is MNHEY and CDR2 is SVGEGT. The CDR3 DNA sequence: TGTGCCAGCAGTTACCTGGACAGGGTGCCTCAGCCCCAGCATTTT. Protein sequence: CASSYLDRVPQPQHF.

This clonotype was seen repeatedly, ten times or more. This chain joins TRBV3-1 and TRBJ2-2, with D perhaps matching TRBD1 (6 bases). V was trimmed by 1 base and J by 7 bases, leaving 10 bases between them. The length of the CDR3 is 14 residues. Germline V gives CDR1 LGHDT, CDR2 YNNKEL (reference sequence). This chain's CDR3 is CASSQAGAGGELFF. CDR3 bases: TGTGCCAGCAGCCAAGCAGGGGCGGGCGGGGAGCTGTTTTTT.

Ten or more counts support this clonotype. The rearrangement joins TRBV5-6 to TRBJ1-5; TRBD1 might be the D (5 bases). This CDR3 spans 12 amino acids. Germline values: CDR1 SGHDT, CDR2 YYEEEE. The V end lost 0 bases, the J end lost 7 bases, and 5 bases lay between the germline ends. This CDR3 is CASSLEGQPQHF. CDR3 coding DNA: TGTGCCAGCAGCTTGGAGGGGCAGCCCCAGCATTTT.

The gene calls are TRBV19 and TRBJ2-1; TRBD1 aligns across 10 bases. This CDR3 comprises 18 residues. V shed 4 bases and J 4 bases; nucleotides not matched to a gene: 13. Germline CDR1 reads LNHDA; CDR2 reads SQIVND (reference sequence). Written as DNA, the CDR3 is TGTGCCAGTAGTACCCCCGGGTCAGGGGACAGGGGATACAATGAGCAGTTCTTC. It translates to CASSTPGSGDRGYNEQFF.

The rearrangement links TRBV9 to TRBJ2-2; D remains unclear. V dropped 2 bases and J dropped 2 bases, with 10 bases sitting between them. This CDR3 has 15 residues. The V gene's germline CDR1 is SGDLS and CDR2 YYNGEE. CDR3 DNA: TGTGCCAGCAGCGTCGGCGGTCTTAACACCGGGGAGCTGTTTTTT. Its translation is CASSVGGLNTGELFF.

This clonotype was seen many times. V and J are TRBV20-1 and TRBJ2-7; 8 bases agree with TRBD1. Germline CDR1 is DFQATT and CDR2 is SNEGSKA (reference sequence). The CDR3 is 14 residues long. V shed 1 base and J 2 bases; nucleotides not matched to a gene: 4. CDR3 sequence: CSARAQDRAYEQYF. The CDR3 coding sequence is TGCAGTGCTAGAGCCCAGGACAGGGCCTACGAGCAGTACTTC.

The J gene is TRBJ1-1, the V gene TRBV5-8; possibly TRBD1 for D (6 bases). This CDR3 region has 14 residues. CDR1 is SGHTS, CDR2 YDEGEE, per germline. Trimming pared 4 bases from V and 1 base from J, leaving 11 bases between. The CDR3 is CASSHPDRNTEAFF. In DNA, the CDR3 is TGTGCCAGCAGCCATCCGGACAGGAACACTGAAGCTTTCTTT.

In its sample, this clonotype was seen a few times. The genes are TRBV20-1 and TRBJ1-2, with 10 positions matching TRBD1. The germline V gene has CDR1 DFQATT and CDR2 SNEGSKA (reference sequence). Losses at the gene ends were 1 base for V and 1 base for J; bases not matched to a gene: 3. The CDR3 spans 15 residues. The CDR3 DNA follows: TGCAGTGCTAGAGGGACAGGGGGTGATAACTATGGCTACACCTTC. The encoded protein is CSARGTGGDNYGYTF.

This chain joins TRBV5-1 and TRBJ2-7; D is unclear. The CDR3 is made up of 15 amino acids. Trimming pared 0 bases from V and 2 bases from J, leaving 12 bases between. Germline lookup yields CDR1 SGHRS and CDR2 YFSETQ. As DNA, the CDR3 is TGCGCCAGCAGCTTGGCCTACGAACGGCCCTACGAGCAGTACTTC. Its translation: CASSLAYERPYEQYF.

At least ten counts were recorded for this clonotype. The V call is TRBV3-1, the J call TRBJ1-2, with D unclear. Trimming took 1 base from V and 2 from J, leaving 11 bases between them. Germline values: CDR1 LGHDT, CDR2 YNNKEL (reference sequence). The CDR3 has 15 residues. CDR3 in DNA: TGTGCCAGCAGCCAAGGTAGAGGTGGAAACTATGGCTACACCTTC. Encoded protein: CASSQGRGGNYGYTF.

This clonotype was recorded many times. The chain carries TRBV28 and TRBJ2-3, with a weak D call TRBD1 (7 bases). The germline V and J ends were trimmed by 5 bases and 3 bases, with 12 bases remaining between them. CDR1 and CDR2 (germline): MDHEN, SYDVKM. This CDR3 region has 14 residues. CDR3 loop: CASSGSGGTDTQYF. In DNA form, the CDR3 reads TGTGCCAGCAGTGGCTCAGGGGGGACAGATACGCAGTATTTT.

This clonotype was found many times. The chain has TRBV11-1 and TRBJ1-3; unclear D gene. This CDR3 is 12 amino acids long. The V end lost 5 bases, the J end lost 0 bases, and 2 bases lay between the germline ends. CDR1 and CDR2 from the germline V gene are SGHAT and FQDESV (reference sequence). This CDR3 reads CASSNSGNTIYF. The CDR3, as DNA: TGTGCCAGCAGCAACTCTGGAAACACCATATATTTT.

This clonotype was observed at least ten times. The CDR3 bases are TGTGCCAGCAGCAATCGGGACAACTCCTACGAGCAGTACTTC. It is translated as CASSNRDNSYEQYF. The chain combines TRBV7-2 with TRBJ2-7, with TRBD1 as a possible D gene (6 bases). Germline CDR1 reads SGHTA; CDR2 reads FQGNSA. The ends were cut back, 5 bases at V and 0 bases at J, with 11 bases in the middle. This CDR3 is 14 amino acids long.

This clonotype was seen more than once but under ten times. The chain has TRBV6-1 and TRBJ2-6; tentatively, D is TRBD2 (5 bases). This CDR3 is 17 amino acids long. V was clipped by 0 bases and J by 2 bases, with 11 bases between them. The V gene's germline CDR1 is MNHNS and CDR2 SASEGT. The CDR3 region is CASSEALGRAGANVLTF. CDR3 DNA: TGTGCCAGCAGTGAAGCGCTAGGGCGGGCTGGGGCCAACGTCCTGACTTTC.

The chain joins TRBV7-6 to TRBJ2-2; 9 positions match TRBD2. CDR3 length: 16 residues. The trim removed 5 bases at V and 0 bases at J, leaving 4 bases unmatched. Germline V gene data show CDR1 as SGHVS and CDR2 as FNYEAQ. The CDR3 spells CASSQSGGPNTGELFF. In nucleotides, the CDR3 is TGTGCCAGCAGCCAAAGCGGGGGGCCGAACACCGGGGAGCTGTTTTTT. The variable domain in full, completed from reference TRBV7-6 and TRBJ2-2, reads GAGVSQSPRYKVTKRGQDVALRCDPISGHVSLYWYRQALGQGPEFLTYFNYEAQQDKSGLPNDRFSAERPEGSISTLTIQRTEQRDSAMYRCASSQSGGPNTGELFFGEGSRLTVL.

V gene TRBV28 combines with J gene TRBJ1-5; D gene uncertain. V was pared by 10 bases and J by 4 bases, with 17 bases between. This CDR3 is built from 14 residues. Germline V gives CDR1 MDHEN, CDR2 SYDVKM. As DNA, the CDR3 is TGTGCCATTCAGCCAGGAGCCTTTAATCAGCCCCAGCATTTT. It encodes CAIQPGAFNQPQHF.

This chain connects TRBV4-2 to TRBJ1-5, with unresolved D. Germline V gene data show CDR1 as LGHNA and CDR2 as YNFKEQ. The V end was cut by 0 bases, the J end by 0 bases, with 9 bases between. CDR3 length: 16 residues. This CDR3 is CASSQDAPDSNQPQHF. The CDR3 DNA sequence: TGTGCCAGCAGCCAAGACGCCCCGGATAGCAATCAGCCCCAGCATTTT.

The table lists this clonotype with many counts. V gene TRBV5-8 combines with J gene TRBJ2-1; D ambiguous. Trimming stripped 4 bases from V and 3 bases from J, with 8 bases between. The CDR3 extends over 13 amino acids. Germline V CDR1 and CDR2: SGHTS, YDEGEE. CDR3 coding DNA: TGTGCCAGCAGCCCGATGGACTACAATGAGCAGTTCTTC. Its protein is CASSPMDYNEQFF.

The chain has TRBV19 and TRBJ1-5; D uncertain. CDR3 size: 16 residues. Trimming stripped 3 bases from V and 2 bases from J, with 14 bases between. Germline CDR1 and CDR2: LNHDA and SQIVND (reference sequence). The CDR3 bases are TGTGCCAGTAGTATTAGGTATGTGGGTGGCAATCAGCCCCAGCATTTT. Residues: CASSIRYVGGNQPQHF.

The chain employs TRBV9 and TRBJ1-1; D is possibly TRBD1 (5 bases). This CDR3 has 16 residues. Germline V gene data show CDR1 as SGDLS and CDR2 as YYNGEE. The germline V and J ends were trimmed by 2 bases and 2 bases, with 16 bases remaining between them. CDR3 nucleotides: TGTGCCAGCAGCGTCCCCGCCGGGACGGGCAACACTGAAGCTTTCTTT. Translating gives CASSVPAGTGNTEAFF.

This clonotype was seen many times. V is TRBV6-4 and J is TRBJ2-1; 11 bases agree with TRBD2. In germline, CDR1 is MRHNA, CDR2 SNTAGT. The CDR3 loop spans 15 amino acids. V lost 3 bases and J lost 6; bases outside the gene matches: 4. The CDR3 region is CASSEGLAGGNEQFF. The DNA of the CDR3 is TGTGCCAGCAGTGAGGGGCTAGCGGGAGGCAATGAGCAGTTCTTC.

This clonotype came up many times. The chain recombines TRBV5-1 with TRBJ1-1, with a weak D call TRBD1 (5 bases). The germline gives CDR1 SGHRS, CDR2 YFSETQ. The V gene lost 0 bases and the J gene lost 6 bases, with 12 bases spanning the gap. This CDR3 is built from 14 residues. The CDR3 protein is CASSLGQSVAEAFF. CDR3 DNA sequence: TGCGCCAGCAGCTTGGGACAGTCAGTCGCTGAAGCTTTCTTT.

This clonotype was recorded many times. The rearrangement links TRBV6-1 to TRBJ1-1; the D is unclear. The CDR3 sequence is 11 residues long. Germline values: CDR1 MNHNS, CDR2 SASEGT. Trimming shortened V by 8 bases and J by 3 bases, and 7 bases separated the two germline ends. Here the CDR3 DNA reads TGTGCCAGCGCTCGGGACACTGAAGCTTTCTTT. Translated: CASARDTEAFF.

This clonotype was seen ten or more times. V is TRBV28 and J is TRBJ1-5, with D maybe TRBD1 (5 bases). With 7 bases removed from V and 5 bases from J, the gap between germline ends came to 18 bases. CDR3 length: 15 residues. The V gene's germline CDR1 is MDHEN and CDR2 SYDVKM. The CDR3 sequence is CASTPQGRWDQPQHF. DNA for the CDR3: TGTGCCAGCACCCCGCAGGGTCGTTGGGATCAGCCCCAGCATTTT.

The chain joins TRBV4-3 to TRBJ2-6; 8 nucleotides align to TRBD2. CDR1 is LGHNA and CDR2 is YSLEER in the germline V gene. The CDR3 length is 18 residues. With V trimmed by 0 bases and J by 1 base, 5 bases remained unmatched. CDR3 in amino acids: CASSQEIAGTSGANVLTF. Here the CDR3 DNA reads TGCGCCAGCAGCCAAGAAATAGCGGGAACTTCTGGGGCCAACGTCCTGACTTTC.

This clonotype was counted ten times or more. V and J are TRBV10-3 and TRBJ1-1, with D perhaps matching TRBD1 (5 bases). Trimming pared 1 base from V and 1 base from J, leaving 13 bases between. The germline CDR1 and CDR2 sequences are ENHRY and SYGVKD. There are 16 residues in the CDR3. CDR3 DNA sequence: TGTGCCATCAGTGAGTGGGGCGAGGGTACGAACACTGAAGCTTTCTTT. Amino acid sequence: CAISEWGEGTNTEAFF.

In its sample, this clonotype was seen many times. The chain is built from TRBV28 and TRBJ1-2, with 8 bases matching TRBD1. The CDR3 loop spans 18 amino acids. The V gene end was trimmed by 5 bases and the J gene end by 8 bases; junction bases not matched to a gene: 22. The germline V gene has CDR1 MDHEN and CDR2 SYDVKM. The CDR3 sequence is CASSPEFRTGSQLRGYTF. CDR3 sequence (DNA): TGTGCCAGCAGTCCGGAGTTTCGGACAGGGTCCCAACTAAGAGGCTACACCTTC.

Many counts were recorded for this clonotype. The chain couples TRBV5-1 to TRBJ1-6; D unclear. V gave up 0 bases and J gave up 7 bases, with 11 bases separating them. From germline, CDR1 is SGHRS and CDR2 YFSETQ. CDR3 length: 15 residues. DNA for the CDR3: TGCGCCAGCAGCTTGGCGGGCGTCCAGAATTCACCCCTCCACTTT. Its translation is CASSLAGVQNSPLHF.

The chain uses TRBV27 and TRBJ2-6; D uncertain. V was clipped by 7 bases and J by 4 bases, with 8 bases between them. CDR1 is MNHEY, CDR2 SMNVEV, per germline (reference sequence). The CDR3 consists of 13 residues. The CDR3, as DNA: TGTGCCAGCACCCAAATCGGGGCCAACGTCCTGACTTTC. Translating it yields CASTQIGANVLTF.

Notes on this clonotype: The junction differs from germline at one of its ends, possibly a read error. This chain connects TRBV5-6 to TRBJ1-6; the D gene is possibly TRBD1 (6 bases). The CDR3 is 16 amino acids. The V gene's germline CDR1 is SGHDT and CDR2 YYEEEE. CDR3 region: CASGLVSGDSPGALHF. CDR3 nucleotide sequence: TGTGCCAGCGGCTTGGTGTCAGGGGATTCCCCGGGGGCCCTCCACTTT.

The chain has TRBV7-6 and TRBJ2-5; possible D gene TRBD2, 7 bases. With 3 bases removed from V and 5 bases from J, the gap between germline ends came to 16 bases. The CDR3 extends over 15 amino acids. The V gene's germline CDR1 is SGHVS and CDR2 FNYEAQ. The CDR3 DNA reads TGTGCCAGCAGCTTTGGGGGGGCGGTAAGGGAGACCCAGTACTTC. Its translation is CASSFGGAVRETQYF.

This clonotype was seen at least ten times. The chain carries TRBV3-1 and TRBJ1-5; 11 bases are a match to TRBD1. The junction had 6 bases not matched to a gene; V was cut back by 1 base and J by 4 bases. CDR3 length: 17 amino acids. CDR1 and CDR2 from the germline V gene are LGHDT and YNNKEL (reference sequence). DNA for the CDR3: TGTGCCAGCAGCCAAGTCGGGGGACAGGGGGATAATCAGCCCCAGCATTTT. It is translated as CASSQVGGQGDNQPQHF.